Presented here are 26 T cell receptor beta chains from one specimen sequenced in a study of T cells in Graves' hyperthyroidism and ophthalmopathy. It was RNA transcripts that yielded the amplified TCR beta CDR3 regions. HTBI primers were used for first-round RT-PCR of the TCR CDR3. TCRdb reprocessed the multiplex PCR reads via MiXCR and lists one record per CDR3 protein. The table records approximately 600,000 distinct CDR3 sequences, 14% of them present only once. Sequenced: blood. These TCRs come from a woman younger than 30 with Graves' ophthalmopathy.

The J gene is TRBJ1-2, the V gene TRBV30; the D gene is possibly TRBD1 (6 bases). Between the trimmed V and J ends, which lost 2 bases and 7 bases, there was a span of 20 bases. CDR1 is GTSNPN, CDR2 SVGIG, per germline (reference sequence). The CDR3 has 15 residues. CDR3 amino acids: CAWSTVPGVPSGYTF. The CDR3 DNA reads as TGTGCCTGGAGTACTGTCCCAGGGGTTCCCTCTGGCTACACCTTC.

Points on this clonotype: A much larger clone differs by one base, so this may be a read error. The V call is TRBV12-3 or TRBV12-4, the J call TRBJ2-1; D remains unclear. This CDR3 is built from 17 residues. The CDR3 bases are TGTGCCAGCAGTTTAGCGGGAAGAAGCCTCTACTACAATGAGCAGTCCTTC. Encoded protein: CASSLAGRSLYYNEQSF.

The chain combines TRBV2 with TRBJ2-2, with D perhaps matching TRBD2 (6 bases). The CDR3 is made up of 18 amino acids. CDR1 is SNHLY, CDR2 FYNNEI, per germline. Trimming pared 9 bases from V and 1 base from J, leaving 24 bases between. This CDR3 reads CARSTGTPTQLNTGELFF. CDR3 DNA sequence: TGTGCCAGAAGTACCGGGACTCCCACCCAGTTGAACACCGGGGAGCTGTTTTTT.

This clonotype appeared many times. The chain joins TRBV29-1 to TRBJ2-7, with 8 bases fitting TRBD2. This CDR3 is built from 13 residues. Trimming cost V 5 bases and J 9 bases; bases outside gene matches: 12. From germline, CDR1 is SQVTM and CDR2 ANQGSEA. The chain's CDR3 is CSVQRGQGEGQYF. The CDR3 coding sequence is TGCAGCGTTCAGCGGGGGCAAGGAGAGGGGCAGTACTTC.

This clonotype showed up many times. The chain has TRBV6-1 and TRBJ2-2, with D perhaps TRBD2 (5 bases). The germline V gene encodes CDR1 MNHNS and CDR2 SASEGT. The germline V and J ends were trimmed by 4 bases and 7 bases, with 13 bases remaining between them. The CDR3 spans 14 residues. As DNA, the CDR3 is TGTGCCAGCAGTGTTCTGGACTTGATCGGGGAGCTGTTTTTT. Its protein product is CASSVLDLIGELFF.

As regards this clonotype: This may arise from a read error, as a much more abundant clone is one base away. The chain recombines TRBV27 with TRBJ2-1; TRBD2 matches at 7 bases. The CDR3 runs to 15 residues. V lost 5 bases and J lost 4; bases outside the gene matches: 8. Germline V gene lookup returns CDR1 MNHEY and CDR2 SMNVEV (reference sequence). The CDR3 here is CASSDALADYNEQFF. The CDR3 nucleotides read TGTGCCAGCAGTGACGCCCTAGCGGATTACAATGAGCAGTTCTTC.

In this sample, this clonotype turned up many times. The J gene is TRBJ2-7, the V gene TRBV6-2 or TRBV6-3; D is perhaps TRBD1 (6 bases). Germline assignment: CDR1 MNHEY and CDR2 SVGEGT. V was shortened by 4 bases and J by 1 base, with 17 bases between the two germline ends. The CDR3 totals 16 residues. For the CDR3, the DNA is TGTGCCAGCAGTTCCCCCGGACAGCTCTCTTCCTACGAGCAGTACTTC. It codes for CASSSPGQLSSYEQYF.

This clonotype was detected ten times or more. The J gene is TRBJ2-7, the V gene TRBV20-1; 14 nucleotides line up with TRBD2. Germline V CDR1 and CDR2: DFQATT, SNEGSKA (reference sequence). The CDR3 covers 15 residues. V trimming: 7 bases; J trimming: 9 bases; junction bases outside the gene matches: 14. The CDR3 sequence: CSGRLAGGPFSAQYF. CDR3 bases: TGCAGTGGGAGACTAGCGGGAGGGCCCTTTTCCGCGCAGTACTTC.

The sample holds many counts of this clonotype. CDR3 region: CASSREGGNYGYTF. CDR3 bases: TGTGCCAGCTCACGTGAGGGAGGGAACTATGGCTACACCTTC. The rearrangement uses TRBV18 and TRBJ1-2; D uncertain. This CDR3 spans 14 amino acids. CDR1 and CDR2 from the germline V gene are KGHSH and LQKENI. V shed 4 bases and J shed 2 bases, with 11 bases lying between them.

This clonotype has at least ten counts. J is TRBJ1-5 and V is TRBV10-3, with no clear D. The CDR3 has 16 residues. Germline-derived CDR1 and CDR2 are ENHRY and SYGVKD. Trimming pared 0 bases from V and 1 base from J, leaving 10 bases between. The CDR3 DNA sequence: TGTGCCATCAGTGAGTCCACCATGGGAAGCAATCAGCCCCAGCATTTT. Encoded protein: CAISESTMGSNQPQHF.

This clonotype was found a few times. The rearrangement joins TRBV27 to TRBJ1-1; possible D gene TRBD1, 6 bases. Trimming cost V 8 bases and J 1 base, with 14 bases left between them. The germline V gene encodes CDR1 MNHEY and CDR2 SMNVEV (reference sequence). This CDR3 is 14 amino acids long. CDR3 coding DNA: TGTGCCAGCCTAGAGGGGGGGGCGAACACTGAAGCTTTCTTT. It specifies CASLEGGANTEAFF.

The table lists this clonotype with many counts. The chain carries TRBV7-9 and TRBJ2-7, with D possibly matching TRBD1 (5 bases). Germline assignment: CDR1 SEHNR and CDR2 FQNEAQ (reference sequence). The CDR3 extends over 14 amino acids. Trimming pared 5 bases from V and 6 bases from J, leaving 17 bases between. CDR3 protein: CASSPGRTPLEQYF. Written as DNA, the CDR3 is TGTGCCAGCAGCCCAGGTCGGACACCCCTCGAGCAGTACTTC.

In its sample, this clonotype was seen many times. The chain carries TRBV5-1 and TRBJ2-7; no reliable D call. Germline assignment: CDR1 SGHRS and CDR2 YFSETQ. V was clipped by 3 bases and J by 3 bases, with 7 bases between them. The CDR3 is made up of 12 amino acids. CDR3 residues: CASSSGDYEQYF. CDR3 coding DNA: TGCGCCAGCAGCTCGGGTGACTACGAGCAGTACTTC.

The rearrangement joins TRBV7-2 to TRBJ2-3; 9 positions match TRBD1. This CDR3 is built from 15 residues. Unmatched junction bases numbered 7, after V lost 5 bases and J lost 4 bases. Looked up from germline, CDR1 is SGHTA and CDR2 is FQGNSA. The CDR3 DNA reads as TGTGCCAGCAGCCTCCGGGACAGGGTGGCAGATACGCAGTATTTT. Protein sequence: CASSLRDRVADTQYF. The full variable domain, its missing parts supplied by reference TRBV7-2 and TRBJ2-3, is GAGVSQSPSNKVTEKGKDVELRCDPISGHTALYWYRQSLGQGLEFLIYFQGNSAPDKSGLPSDRFSAERTGGSVSTLTIQRTQQEDSAVYLCASSLRDRVADTQYFGPGTRLTVL.

The rearrangement joins TRBV12-3 or TRBV12-4 to TRBJ2-7; 10 bases line up with TRBD2. There are 15 residues in the CDR3. V lost 8 bases, J lost 0 bases, and 7 bases stayed unmatched. In nucleotides, the CDR3 is TGTGCCAGCGGACCGGGACTAGCGAACTCCTACGAGCAGTACTTC. Its translation is CASGPGLANSYEQYF.

This clonotype was counted many times. This rearrangement joins TRBV10-3 to TRBJ2-3; 8 positions match TRBD1. The germline gives CDR1 ENHRY, CDR2 SYGVKD. There are 15 residues in the CDR3. The V gene end was trimmed by 6 bases and the J gene end by 6 bases; junction bases not matched to a gene: 11. CDR3 coding DNA: TGTGCCATCAGAGGACAGGGCTCAGGTCCGGATACGCAGTATTTT. As protein: CAIRGQGSGPDTQYF.

This clonotype was found many times. The chain carries TRBV6-1 and TRBJ1-2; TRBD1 agrees at 10 bases. V lost 6 bases, J lost 0 bases, and 4 bases stayed unmatched. Germline CDR1 reads MNHNS; CDR2 reads SASEGT. There are 15 residues in the CDR3. CDR3 sequence: CASRGTGDTNYGYTF. Written as DNA, the CDR3 is TGTGCCAGCAGGGGGACAGGGGATACTAACTATGGCTACACCTTC.

This clonotype was seen only a few times. V and J are TRBV18 and TRBJ2-3; TRBD2 is a possible D gene (6 bases). Germline CDR1 is KGHSH and CDR2 is LQKENI. This CDR3 comprises 16 residues. The V and J ends lost 3 bases and 1 base respectively, with 14 bases between them. The CDR3: CASSPGGEPGTDTQYF. In DNA form, the CDR3 reads TGTGCCAGCTCACCCGGCGGGGAACCCGGCACAGATACGCAGTATTTT.

This clonotype showed up many times. CDR3 sequence: CASSLPLEKLFF. For the CDR3, the DNA is TGTGCCAGCAGCCTGCCCCTCGAAAAACTGTTTTTT. The chain couples TRBV7-9 to TRBJ1-4; D is unresolved. This CDR3 has 12 amino acids. The germline V and J ends were trimmed by 5 bases and 8 bases, with 9 bases remaining between them. Germline lookup yields CDR1 SEHNR and CDR2 FQNEAQ (reference sequence).

This clonotype was detected ten times or more. The V and J genes are TRBV7-2 and TRBJ2-7, with 7 positions matching TRBD1. The ends lost 6 bases at V and 1 base at J; junction bases unmatched: 9. This CDR3 region has 15 residues. CDR1 and CDR2 from the germline V gene are SGHTA and FQGNSA. The DNA of the CDR3 is TGTGCCAGCAGGCGTACGACAGGGCTTTCCTACGAGCAGTACTTC. This translates into CASRRTTGLSYEQYF.

This clonotype was picked up many times. The chain combines TRBV2 with TRBJ2-1; TRBD1 might be the D (5 bases). Germline-derived CDR1 and CDR2 are SNHLY and FYNNEI. With 6 bases removed from V and 0 bases from J, the gap between germline ends came to 18 bases. The CDR3 covers 17 residues. CDR3 loop: CASSTTDSPSSYNEQFF. The CDR3 DNA is TGTGCCAGCAGCACTACCGACAGTCCGAGCTCCTACAATGAGCAGTTCTTC.

This clonotype appeared many times. The chain couples TRBV6-6 to TRBJ1-2, with TRBD1 matching over 7 bases. CDR3 length: 15 residues. V lost 2 bases to trimming and J lost 2 bases; unmatched junction nucleotides: 5. Germline lookup yields CDR1 MNHNY and CDR2 SVGAGI (reference sequence). CDR3 nucleotides: TGTGCCAGCAGTTACGGACAGGATTTAAACTATGGCTACACCTTC. This codes for CASSYGQDLNYGYTF.

This clonotype was counted many times. This CDR3 reads CACEPGSTFSEQYF. In DNA, the CDR3 is TGTGCCTGCGAACCGGGATCAACCTTTTCCGAGCAGTACTTC. The genes are TRBV30 and TRBJ2-7; tentative D call: TRBD2 (5 bases). The V end was cut by 6 bases, the J end by 6 bases, with 21 bases between. Germline lookup yields CDR1 GTSNPN and CDR2 SVGIG (reference sequence). The CDR3 is 14 residues long.

This clonotype was seen once. The V gene is TRBV5-8, the J gene TRBJ2-3; D may be TRBD2 (5 bases). This CDR3 has 19 amino acids. Trimming shortened V by 0 bases and J by 0 bases, and 20 bases separated the two germline ends. Per germline, CDR1 SGHTS and CDR2 YDEGEE. The CDR3 spells CASSLERRLAATSTDTQYF. Here the CDR3 DNA reads TGTGCCAGCAGCTTGGAGAGGAGGTTAGCCGCAACTAGCACAGATACGCAGTATTTT.

In this sample, this clonotype turned up many times. The chain carries TRBV12-3 or TRBV12-4 and TRBJ2-3, with 7 bases matching TRBD2. Trimming removed 4 bases from V and 1 base from J; junction bases left unmatched: 11. The CDR3 has 17 residues. CDR3 in amino acids: CASSSSLGGLRTDTQYF. As DNA, the CDR3 is TGTGCCAGCAGTTCCTCCCTGGGGGGACTACGCACAGATACGCAGTATTTT.

V usage is TRBV11-3 and J usage is TRBJ2-1; 10 bases are shared with TRBD2. Germline trimming cut 4 bases from V and 6 bases from J; bases unmatched to any gene: 3. The CDR3 extends over 14 amino acids. Germline V gene lookup returns CDR1 SGHNT and CDR2 YENEEA. In DNA, the CDR3 is TGTGCCAGCAGCTCTAGCGGGGGCTGCAATGAGCAGTTCTTC. Its protein is CASSSSGGCNEQFF.